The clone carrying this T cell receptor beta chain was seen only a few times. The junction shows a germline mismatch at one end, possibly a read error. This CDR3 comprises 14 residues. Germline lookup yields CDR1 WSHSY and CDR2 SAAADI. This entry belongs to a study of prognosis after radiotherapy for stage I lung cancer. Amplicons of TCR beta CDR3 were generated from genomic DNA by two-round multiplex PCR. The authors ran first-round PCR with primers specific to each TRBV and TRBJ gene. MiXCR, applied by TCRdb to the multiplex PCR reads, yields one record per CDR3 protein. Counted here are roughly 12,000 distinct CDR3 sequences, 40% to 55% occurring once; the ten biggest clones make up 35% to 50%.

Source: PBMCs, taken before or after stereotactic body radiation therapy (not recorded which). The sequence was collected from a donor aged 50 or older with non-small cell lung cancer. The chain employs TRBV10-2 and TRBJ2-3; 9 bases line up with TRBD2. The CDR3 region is CASIASGATNTQYF. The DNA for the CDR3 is TGCGCCAGCATTGCTAGCGGGGCCACAAATACGCAGTATTTT.